The rows below give T cell receptor beta chains drawn from one sample of a study of blood T cell repertoires in COVID-19. Clones were read by immunoSEQ multiplex PCR, and TCRdb kept only the in-frame ones, dropping some. The table shows around 220,000 clones, with about nine tenths occurring only once. Sequencing input: PBMCs or T cells enriched from blood (not recorded which). These receptors were collected from a woman younger than 45 with acute COVID-19. CDR3s include the opening cysteine and the closing phenylalanine or tryptophan. D genes are given only for firm matches. Clone size is stated in some rows and not others, as once, few, many or a class when expanded.

j_call | d_call | clone_size | v_call | cdr3_aa | cdr3_nt
TRBJ2-1 | - | - | TRBV3-1/TRBV3-2 | CASSQDWWREASYNEQFF | TGTGCCAGCAGCCAAGATTGGTGGCGGGAAGCGTCCTACAATGAGCAGTTCTTC
TRBJ2-3 | TRBD2 | - | TRBV2 | CASSGRTSGGGRDTQYF | TGTGCCAGCAGTGGCCGGACTAGCGGGGGGGGAAGGGATACGCAGTATTTT
TRBJ1-5 | TRBD1 | - | TRBV15 | CATSGATGGRQPQHF | TGTGCCACCAGCGGAGCGACAGGGGGAAGACAGCCCCAGCATTTT
TRBJ1-2 | - | - | TRBV2 | CASFIPRSYGYTF | TGTGCCAGCTTCATCCCCAGGTCGTATGGCTACACCTTC
TRBJ1-1 | - | - | TRBV19 | CASTLTGNMNTEAFF | TGTGCCAGTACCTTGACAGGAAACATGAACACTGAAGCTTTCTTT
TRBJ2-1 | - | - | TRBV28 | CASSGPGEPLHNEQFF | TGTGCCAGCAGTGGCCCCGGGGAACCCCTCCACAATGAGCAGTTCTTC
TRBJ2-1 | TRBD2 | - | TRBV5-5 | CASSLDGGATYNEQFF | TGTGCCAGCAGCTTGGACGGGGGGGCGACGTACAATGAGCAGTTCTTC
TRBJ2-3 | TRBD2 | - | TRBV7-8 | CASSPTLRSSGTDTQYF | TGTGCCAGCAGCCCAACGCTCCGCTCTAGCGGAACAGATACGCAGTATTTT
TRBJ2-7 | TRBD2 | few | TRBV3-1/TRBV3-2 | CASSPSWGGVLSYEQYF | TGTGCCAGCAGCCCCAGTTGGGGAGGGGTCCTCTCCTACGAGCAGTACTTC
TRBJ2-3 | TRBD2 | - | TRBV27 | CASSLSLAGARDTQYF | TGTGCCAGCAGTTTATCGCTAGCGGGAGCGAGAGATACGCAGTATTTT
TRBJ1-6 | - | - | TRBV5-4 | CASSLEGTTNSPLHF | TGTGCCAGCAGCTTGGAAGGGACAACGAATTCACCCCTCCACTTT
TRBJ2-1 | - | - | TRBV29-1 | CSVESGLSYNEQFF | TGCAGCGTTGAGAGCGGGCTCTCCTACAATGAGCAGTTCTTC
TRBJ2-4 | TRBD1 | - | TRBV19 | CASGQGSKNIQYF | TGTGCCAGTGGACAGGGGTCCAAAAACATTCAGTACTTC
TRBJ1-6 | TRBD1 | - | TRBV6-5 | CAGRTGESSPLHF | TGTGCCGGGAGGACAGGGGAAAGCTCACCCCTCCACTTT
TRBJ2-2 | - | - | TRBV7-6 | CASSLMQGNTGELFF | TGTGCCAGCAGCTTAATGCAGGGAAACACCGGGGAGCTGTTTTTT
TRBJ2-7 | - | - | TRBV28 | CATGQSTYEQYF | TGTGCCACCGGACAGTCCACCTACGAGCAGTACTTC
TRBJ2-5 | TRBD2 | - | TRBV28 | CASSFPGTRRETQYF | TGTGCCAGCAGTTTTCCCGGGACTAGAAGGGAGACCCAGTACTTC
TRBJ2-1 | TRBD2 | - | TRBV10-2 | CASSEFGGGYNEQFF | TGCGCCAGCAGTGAGTTCGGGGGGGGCTACAATGAGCAGTTCTTC
TRBJ2-6 | - | - | TRBV5-6 | CASSLSSGRLSGANVLTF | TGTGCCAGCAGCTTGAGTTCGGGGAGGCTCTCTGGGGCCAACGTCCTGACTTTC
TRBJ2-1 | TRBD1 | - | TRBV18 | CASSPPGQGASLHEQFF | TGTGCCAGCTCACCGCCGGGACAGGGTGCTTCTTTACACGAGCAGTTCTTC
TRBJ1-6 | - | - | TRBV28 | CASSLGTGDSPLHF | TGTGCCAGCAGTTTGGGGACGGGGGATTCACCCCTCCACTTT
TRBJ2-5 | TRBD1 | - | TRBV7-3 | CASSLGTGVSETQYF | TGTGCCAGCAGCTTAGGGACAGGGGTTTCAGAGACCCAGTACTTC
TRBJ2-7 | TRBD2 | - | TRBV5-6 | CASSAASGTYEQYF | TGTGCCAGCAGCGCGGCTAGCGGGACCTACGAGCAGTACTTC
TRBJ1-5 | - | - | TRBV6-2/TRBV6-3 | CASSPSAGHQPQHF | TGTGCCAGCAGCCCCTCGGCGGGGCATCAGCCCCAGCATTTT
TRBJ2-7 | TRBD2 | - | TRBV27 | CASSLSLAVTYEQYF | TGTGCCAGCAGTTTATCACTAGCGGTTACCTACGAGCAGTACTTC
TRBJ2-7 | - | - | TRBV19 | CASSMSPGGYYEQYF | TGTGCCAGTAGTATGTCTCCTGGAGGGTACTACGAGCAGTACTTC
TRBJ1-2 | TRBD1 | - | TRBV9 | CASSAQGRTGLSNYGYTF | TGTGCCAGCAGCGCCCAAGGCCGGACAGGGCTGTCTAACTATGGCTACACCTTC
TRBJ2-7 | TRBD2 | - | TRBV5-1 | CASSTSGAYEQYF | TGCGCCAGCAGCACTAGCGGAGCCTACGAGCAGTACTTC
TRBJ1-1 | - | - | TRBV6-5 | CASSYSWQGTEAFF | TGTGCCAGCAGTTACTCATGGCAGGGCACTGAAGCTTTCTTT
TRBJ2-5 | TRBD2 | once | TRBV7-7 | CASSPRPLTSGGEQETQYF | TGTGCTAGCAGCCCCCGGCCCCTGACTAGCGGGGGAGAACAAGAGACCCAGTACTTC
TRBJ2-3 | TRBD1 | - | TRBV7-3 | CASSLAGGIADTQYF | TGTGCCAGCAGCTTAGCAGGGGGTATCGCAGATACGCAGTATTTT
TRBJ1-6 | TRBD1 | - | TRBV6-1 | CASSEDRGTNSPLHF | TGTGCCAGCAGTGAAGACAGGGGAACCAATTCACCCCTCCACTTT
TRBJ1-1 | - | once | TRBV7-2 | CASSPWRGLDTEAFF | TGTGCCAGCAGCCCTTGGCGGGGCTTGGACACTGAAGCTTTCTTT
TRBJ1-4 | TRBD1 | - | TRBV6-1 | CASSATDRVGNEKLFF | TGTGCCAGCAGTGCAACAGACAGGGTGGGGAATGAAAAACTGTTTTTT
TRBJ1-2 | - | - | TRBV6-1 | CASSEYVTRYGYTF | TGTGCCAGCAGTGAATATGTGACACGCTATGGCTACACCTTC
TRBJ2-1 | TRBD2 | - | TRBV29-1 | CSVTGTSGYNEQFF | TGCAGCGTTACCGGGACTAGCGGCTACAATGAGCAGTTCTTC
TRBJ2-1 | TRBD2 | - | TRBV19 | CASSMLAGLNEQFF | TGTGCCAGTAGTATGTTAGCGGGTCTAAATGAGCAGTTCTTC
TRBJ2-2 | - | - | TRBV5-6 | CASSLAGKELFF | TGTGCCAGCAGCTTGGCAGGGAAGGAGCTGTTTTTT
TRBJ1-1 | TRBD1 | - | TRBV5-1 | CASSLDTGGTEAFF | TGCGCCAGCAGCTTGGACACAGGGGGCACTGAAGCTTTCTTT
TRBJ2-3 | TRBD1 | - | TRBV27 | CASSYDRGQFTDTQYF | TGTGCCAGCAGTTATGACAGGGGGCAGTTCACAGATACGCAGTATTTT
TRBJ2-7 | TRBD2 | - | TRBV5-4 | CASSYRLAGGLQTYEQYF | TGTGCCAGCAGCTACCGACTAGCGGGGGGCCTCCAAACCTACGAGCAGTACTTC
TRBJ2-1 | TRBD2 | - | TRBV10-3 | CAISRIAGGSYNEQFF | TGTGCCATCAGCAGAATAGCGGGAGGATCCTACAATGAGCAGTTCTTC
TRBJ1-5 | - | - | TRBV19 | CASSPLGNQPQHF | TGTGCCAGTAGTCCCTTAGGCAATCAGCCCCAGCATTTT
TRBJ2-7 | - | - | TRBV27 | CASSLSLSYEQYF | TGTGCCAGCAGTTTATCCCTCTCCTACGAGCAGTACTTC
TRBJ1-4 | - | - | TRBV27 | CASSWGGRDEKLFF | TGTGCCAGCAGCTGGGGGGGAAGGGATGAAAAACTGTTTTTT
TRBJ2-2 | - | - | TRBV19 | CASSIQRAETTGELFF | TGTGCCAGTAGTATACAACGCGCGGAAACCACCGGGGAGCTGTTTTTT